Described below is a single T cell receptor beta chain sequence and its context. PCR employed 60 Vbeta and 13 Jbeta primers. TCRdb keeps only in-frame clones here, not all; method: immunoSEQ multiplex PCR. The sample shows 150,000 to 200,000 clones, 82% of them seen only once. Trimming left V 3 bases short and J 0 bases short, with 9 bases between. Germline CDR1 is MDHEN and CDR2 is SYDVKM. The CDR3 is 14 residues long. These data are taken from a study of cytomegalovirus exposure and HLA in healthy donors. The sample taken for sequencing was PBMCs. V usage is TRBV28 and J usage is TRBJ2-7; D possibly corresponds to TRBD2 (6 bases). The TCR sequence derives from a woman aged 18-29 years in good health and CMV-seronegative. The CDR3 is CASSLGTFSYEQYF. In DNA, the CDR3 is TGTGCCAGCAGTTTGGGGACTTTCTCCTACGAGCAGTACTTC.